The clone carrying this T cell receptor (beta chain) was seen many times. No antigen is known for it. This entry comes from a study of T cells in Graves' hyperthyroidism and ophthalmopathy. Study conclusions and caveats: Separation of ophthalmopathy from stable hyperthyroidism was achieved by a 13 V-J model. Peripheral blood also featured most of the thyroid clonotypes expanded above 0.001.

Clinical symptoms, serum thyroxine and TRAb, thyroid ultrasound and orbital computed tomography were used for the diagnoses. Blood was obtained at the first hyperthyroidism diagnosis, which preceded any ophthalmopathy symptoms. TCR beta CDR3 regions were amplified from RNA. The HTBI primer set served for first-round RT-PCR of the TCR CDR3. TCRdb called the multiplex PCR reads again in MiXCR, with one record for every CDR3 protein. The sample carries 650,000 to 850,000 distinct CDR3 sequences, about 19% recorded once. From germline, CDR1 is DFQATT and CDR2 SNEGSKA (reference sequence). Deletions cut 6 bases from V and 6 bases from J, with 18 bases between. CDR3 size: 14 residues.

V usage is TRBV20-1 and J usage is TRBJ2-1; D call uncertain. This clonotype originated in a woman between 45 and 65 years old with Graves' hyperthyroidism that later progressed to Graves' ophthalmopathy. The source material was blood. The CDR3 is CSAIGPRISNEQFF. The CDR3 coding sequence is TGCAGTGCCATAGGACCCCGAATCTCCAATGAGCAGTTCTTC.